What follows are 15 T cell receptor beta chains derived from one specimen sequenced in a study of control samples from healthy donors and cancer patients. The data were produced by immunoSEQ multiplex PCR, yet TCRdb's version contains in-frame clones alone and is incomplete. The data hold 120,000 or so clones, with almost 95% observed a single time. Sequenced material: PBMCs. Receptors originate from a man at least 80 years old with head and neck cancer.

The V gene is TRBV3-1 (or the pseudogene TRBV3-2), the J gene TRBJ2-7; 7 nucleotides match TRBD2. This CDR3 is 17 amino acids long. Germline values: CDR1 LGHDT, CDR2 YNNKEL (reference sequence). With V trimmed by 0 bases and J by 2 bases, 10 bases remained unmatched. CDR3 amino acids: CASSQEGGGSLTYEQYF. The CDR3 coding sequence is TGTGCCAGCAGCCAAGAGGGCGGCGGGAGTCTGACCTACGAGCAGTACTTC.

This rearrangement joins TRBV7-2 to TRBJ2-5; D is unresolved. Trimming shortened V by 5 bases and J by 4 bases, and 20 bases separated the two germline ends. CDR1 is SGHTA and CDR2 is FQGNSA in the germline V gene. The CDR3 is 16 residues long. CDR3 in DNA: TGTGCCAGCAGCGAAAATTTTCCCCACGGATCAGAGACCCAGTACTTC. Translated, it gives CASSENFPHGSETQYF.

The chain couples TRBV5-4 to TRBJ2-5; D perhaps matches TRBD2 (5 bases). The CDR3 is 14 amino acids. Germline V lookup: CDR1 SGHNT, CDR2 YYREEE (reference sequence). Trimming shortened V by 0 bases and J by 3 bases, and 9 bases separated the two germline ends. The CDR3 reads CASSLATSKETQYF. As DNA, the CDR3 is TGTGCCAGCAGCTTGGCTACTAGTAAAGAGACCCAGTACTTC.

This clone was observed a few times. The chain joins TRBV5-1 to TRBJ2-7; D is possibly TRBD1 (5 bases). Germline values: CDR1 SGHRS, CDR2 YFSETQ. This CDR3 has 16 amino acids. Trimming pared 4 bases from V and 0 bases from J, leaving 17 bases between. CDR3 sequence (DNA): TGCGCCAGCAGCCAGGCTAGGCAGGGTTCCTCCTACGAGCAGTACTTC. It yields the protein CASSQARQGSSYEQYF.

The chain links TRBV5-6 to TRBJ2-5, with 10 bases that match TRBD2. Germline V lookup: CDR1 SGHDT, CDR2 YYEEEE. Germline trimming cut 0 bases from V and 4 bases from J; bases unmatched to any gene: 3. This CDR3 contains 15 residues. The CDR3 bases are TGTGCCAGCAGCTTGGGGACTAGCGGTTCAGAGACCCAGTACTTC. Translation gives CASSLGTSGSETQYF.

The rearrangement links TRBV2 to TRBJ1-2; D remains ambiguous. Germline CDR1 and CDR2: SNHLY and FYNNEI. This CDR3 is 13 amino acids long. V was cut by 3 bases and J by 4 bases, with 9 bases left in between. Here the CDR3 DNA reads TGTGCCAGCAGTGAGGAGGACTTCTATGGCTACACCTTC. It yields the protein CASSEEDFYGYTF.

The chain joins TRBV29-1 to TRBJ2-5, with D unclear. With 6 bases removed from V and 2 bases from J, the gap between germline ends came to 10 bases. The CDR3 loop spans 12 amino acids. Germline CDR1 SQVTM, CDR2 ANQGSEA. The CDR3 loop is CSVAIVQETQYF. The CDR3 nucleotides read TGCAGCGTCGCTATAGTTCAAGAGACCCAGTACTTC.

V is TRBV24-1 and J is TRBJ2-3; D is ambiguous. This CDR3 has 13 amino acids. V was clipped by 4 bases and J by 5 bases, with 9 bases between them. The germline V gene encodes CDR1 KGHDR and CDR2 SFDVKD. Written as DNA, the CDR3 is TGTGCCACCAGTGAACCCGGAGTAGATACGCAGTATTTT. It yields the protein CATSEPGVDTQYF.

This chain links TRBV5-4 with TRBJ2-5, with TRBD2 identical over 9 bases. CDR3 length equals 15 residues. Germline lookup yields CDR1 SGHNT and CDR2 YYREEE (reference sequence). Trimming at V came to 1 base and at J to 3 bases, leaving 4 bases not matched to a gene. CDR3 region: CASSLSSSGKETQYF. Written as DNA, the CDR3 is TGTGCCAGCAGCTTGAGCTCTAGCGGGAAAGAGACCCAGTACTTC.

This clone counts as medium-sized (0.01 to 0.1%). This chain links TRBV20-1 with TRBJ1-3, with D hard to call. The CDR3 totals 10 residues. V lost 4 bases to trimming and J lost 4 bases, with 2 bases between them. Germline V gene lookup returns CDR1 DFQATT and CDR2 SNEGSKA (reference sequence). The CDR3 DNA reads TGCAGTGCTAAGGGAAACACCATATATTTT. Translating it yields CSAKGNTIYF.

V gene TRBV10-3 combines with J gene TRBJ2-7; D is possibly TRBD1 (5 bases). The CDR3 is 16 amino acids. The V end lost 2 bases, the J end lost 4 bases, and 18 bases lay between the germline ends. Germline V lookup: CDR1 ENHRY, CDR2 SYGVKD. CDR3 protein: CAISEVQASIIYEQYF. CDR3 coding DNA: TGTGCCATCAGTGAGGTACAGGCCTCGATCATTTACGAGCAGTACTTC.

V gene TRBV18 combines with J gene TRBJ1-1; D may be TRBD1 (6 bases). This CDR3 comprises 16 residues. Trimming left V 3 bases short and J 0 bases short, with 14 bases between. The germline gives CDR1 KGHSH, CDR2 LQKENI. Here the CDR3 reads CASSPRTVSMNTEAFF. The DNA for the CDR3 is TGTGCCAGCTCACCGCGGACAGTATCCATGAACACTGAAGCTTTCTTT.

The chain has TRBV3-1 (or the pseudogene TRBV3-2) and TRBJ2-2; no clear D gene. The length of the CDR3 is 15 residues. Looked up from germline, CDR1 is LGHDT and CDR2 is YNNKEL (reference sequence). The V gene lost 2 bases and the J gene lost 0 bases, with 7 bases spanning the gap. In nucleotides, the CDR3 is TGTGCCAGCAGCCAATTCATAACGAACACCGGGGAGCTGTTTTTT. It translates to CASSQFITNTGELFF.

The chain joins TRBV27 to TRBJ2-2; 7 bases match TRBD2. CDR3 size: 15 residues. With 7 bases clipped from V and 5 bases from J, the junction kept 10 bases outside the gene matches. CDR1 MNHEY and CDR2 SMNVEV come from the germline V gene (reference sequence). Here the CDR3 reads CASTGGVRGTGELFF. CDR3 in DNA: TGTGCCAGCACTGGGGGGGTCCGGGGTACCGGGGAGCTGTTTTTT.

The rearrangement uses TRBV2 and TRBJ2-6; D may be TRBD1 or TRBD2 (5 bases each). This CDR3 spans 17 amino acids. CDR1 is SNHLY and CDR2 is FYNNEI in the germline V gene. Trimming left V 6 bases short and J 0 bases short, with 15 bases between. The CDR3, as DNA: TGTGCCAGCAGCCGAAGAGGGGCAATCTCTGGGGCCAACGTCCTGACTTTC. This translates into CASSRRGAISGANVLTF.